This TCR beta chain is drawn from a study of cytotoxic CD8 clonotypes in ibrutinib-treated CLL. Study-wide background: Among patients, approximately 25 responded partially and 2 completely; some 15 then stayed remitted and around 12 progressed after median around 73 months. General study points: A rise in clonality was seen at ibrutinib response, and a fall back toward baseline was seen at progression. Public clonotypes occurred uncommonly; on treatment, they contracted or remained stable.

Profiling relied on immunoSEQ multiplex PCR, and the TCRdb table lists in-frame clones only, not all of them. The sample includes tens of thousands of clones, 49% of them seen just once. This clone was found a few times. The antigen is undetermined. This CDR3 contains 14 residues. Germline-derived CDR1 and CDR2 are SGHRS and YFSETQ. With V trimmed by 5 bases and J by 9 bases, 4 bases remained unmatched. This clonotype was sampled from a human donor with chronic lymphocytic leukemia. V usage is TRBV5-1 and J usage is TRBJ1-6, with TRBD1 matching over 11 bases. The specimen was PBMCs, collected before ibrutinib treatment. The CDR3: CASSFGTGGSPLHF. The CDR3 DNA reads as TGCGCCAGCAGTTTCGGGACAGGGGGTTCACCCCTCCACTTT.